These 21 T cell receptor beta chains were all obtained from the same sample, sequenced in a study of blood T cell repertoires in COVID-19. Method: immunoSEQ multiplex PCR; TCRdb's copy keeps in-frame clones and lacks some. The table has about 73,000 clones, roughly 79% seen once. The specimen was peripheral blood. Every receptor here comes from a woman aged 70-85 years with acute or convalescent COVID-19.

The chain links TRBV7-6 to TRBJ2-7; D unclear. Germline V CDR1 and CDR2: SGHVS, FNYEAQ. Trimming took off 1 base at V and 2 bases at J, with 15 bases between the two ends. The CDR3 spans 16 residues. The chain's CDR3 is CASSLGTPVLPYEQYF. DNA of the CDR3: TGTGCCAGCAGCTTAGGAACTCCCGTTCTGCCCTACGAGCAGTACTTC.

The chain employs TRBV27 and TRBJ2-7; weak D call: TRBD1 (6 bases). CDR1 is MNHEY and CDR2 is SMNVEV in the germline V gene (reference sequence). CDR3 length: 17 residues. Trimming cost V 4 bases and J 2 bases, with 21 bases left between them. CDR3 amino acids: CASSSYHTPDSTYEQYF. Written as DNA, the CDR3 is TGTGCCAGCAGTTCCTACCACACCCCGGACAGTACCTACGAGCAGTACTTC.

This clone came up a few times. The chain has TRBV5-6 and TRBJ2-7; 7 nucleotides align to TRBD1. The CDR3 covers 14 residues. Trimming at V came to 2 bases and at J to 0 bases, leaving 2 bases not matched to a gene. Germline lookup yields CDR1 SGHDT and CDR2 YYEEEE. CDR3 in DNA: TGTGCCAGCAGCTTACCAGGGGGCTCCTACGAGCAGTACTTC. The encoded protein is CASSLPGGSYEQYF.

The V gene is TRBV29-1, the J gene TRBJ2-2; no clear D. There are 15 residues in the CDR3. Trimming took 4 bases from V and 0 from J, leaving 12 bases between them. The germline V gene has CDR1 SQVTM and CDR2 ANQGSEA. CDR3 loop: CSVVSVQSNTGELFF. CDR3 sequence (DNA): TGCAGCGTTGTTTCAGTCCAATCGAACACCGGGGAGCTGTTTTTT.

CDR3: CASSYHTDTQYF. DNA of the CDR3: TGTGCCAGCAGTTACCACACAGATACGCAGTATTTT. The genes are TRBV6-6 and TRBJ2-3; D gene ambiguous. The germline gives CDR1 MNHNY, CDR2 SVGAGI (reference sequence). Trimming took off 2 bases at V and 2 bases at J, with 2 bases between the two ends. This CDR3 has 12 amino acids.

The gene calls are TRBV10-3 and TRBJ2-7; D might be TRBD2 (5 bases). This CDR3 region has 14 residues. Germline V gene sequence: CDR1 ENHRY, CDR2 SYGVKD. V lost 9 bases and J lost 8, with 23 bases in between. CDR3 sequence: CAIGGAGVPLQQYF. CDR3 nucleotide sequence: TGTGCCATTGGCGGAGCCGGGGTTCCCCTTCAGCAGTACTTC.

The chain employs TRBV7-2 and TRBJ2-3; D might be TRBD2 (5 bases). CDR3 length: 15 amino acids. The germline gives CDR1 SGHTA, CDR2 FQGNSA. The V gene lost 2 bases and the J gene lost 4 bases, with 13 bases spanning the gap. The CDR3 loop reads CASSLKLGAADTQYF. The CDR3 region has the DNA TGTGCCAGCAGCTTAAAACTAGGAGCAGCAGATACGCAGTATTTT.

This clone is large in the sample. CDR3 protein: CASSLSQTVMNTEAFF. The CDR3 DNA sequence: TGTGCCAGCAGTTTATCCCAAACAGTGATGAACACTGAAGCTTTCTTT. The chain combines TRBV27 with TRBJ1-1; D ambiguous. The CDR3 totals 16 residues. The V end lost 0 bases, the J end lost 0 bases, and 11 bases lay between the germline ends. The germline V gene encodes CDR1 MNHEY and CDR2 SMNVEV (reference sequence).

V usage is TRBV6-5 and J usage is TRBJ2-1, with D unclear. Germline V gene data show CDR1 as MNHEY and CDR2 as SVGAGI. Trimming stripped 0 bases from V and 4 bases from J, with 7 bases between. The CDR3 has 14 residues. Here the CDR3 reads CASSYSSPYNEQFF. In DNA form, the CDR3 reads TGTGCCAGCAGTTACTCGTCCCCTTACAATGAGCAGTTCTTC.

The gene calls are TRBV7-6 and TRBJ1-5; TRBD1 agrees at 12 bases. The length of the CDR3 is 16 residues. The germline gives CDR1 SGHVS, CDR2 FNYEAQ. J lost 3 bases, V lost 3 bases, and 3 bases had no gene match. CDR3 sequence: CASSLGQGAFNQPQHF. CDR3 in DNA: TGTGCCAGCAGCTTGGGACAGGGGGCATTCAATCAGCCCCAGCATTTT.

The CDR3 region is CASSTRQGWTDTQYF. DNA of the CDR3: TGTGCCAGCAGTACCAGACAGGGATGGACAGATACGCAGTATTTT. The V gene is TRBV27, the J gene TRBJ2-3, with 7 bases matching TRBD1. This CDR3 is built from 15 residues. Unmatched junction bases numbered 8, after V lost 5 bases and J lost 3 bases. Germline assignment: CDR1 MNHEY and CDR2 SMNVEV (reference sequence).

The chain links TRBV6-5 to TRBJ1-1; a weak D match, TRBD1 (6 bases). This CDR3 comprises 12 residues. Germline lookup yields CDR1 MNHEY and CDR2 SVGAGI. Trimming left V 11 bases short and J 7 bases short, with 17 bases between. CDR3 nucleotides: TGTGCCGTCCACCGGGGGGCGGTTGAAGCTTTCTTT. Translated: CAVHRGAVEAFF.

The CDR3 region is CASSPTASGSDTGELFF. In DNA, the CDR3 is TGTGCCAGCTCACCAACGGCTAGCGGGAGCGACACCGGGGAGCTGTTTTTT. The chain links TRBV18 to TRBJ2-2; 10 positions match TRBD2. Germline V gene lookup returns CDR1 KGHSH and CDR2 LQKENI. This CDR3 region has 17 residues. Trimming at V came to 2 bases and at J to 3 bases, leaving 6 bases not matched to a gene.

The chain has TRBV4-1 and TRBJ1-5; 12 bases fit TRBD1. The V gene's germline CDR1 is MGHRA and CDR2 YSYEKL. V lost 4 bases, J lost 0 bases, and 1 base stayed unmatched. The CDR3 totals 16 residues. The CDR3 DNA reads as TGCGCCAGCAGCCCGGGACAGGGGGCTAGCAATCAGCCCCAGCATTTT. Amino acids: CASSPGQGASNQPQHF.

V is TRBV5-1 and J is TRBJ1-4; D may be TRBD1 (6 bases). The V end was cut by 4 bases, the J end by 2 bases, with 12 bases between. The CDR3 is 15 residues long. The germline CDR1 and CDR2 sequences are SGHRS and YFSETQ. CDR3: CASSPAGVTNEKLFF. The CDR3 nucleotides read TGCGCCAGCAGCCCAGCAGGGGTCACTAATGAAAAACTGTTTTTT.

This chain connects TRBV4-1 to TRBJ2-7; 10 bases map to TRBD2. V lost 4 bases, J lost 1 base, and 4 bases stayed unmatched. There are 15 residues in the CDR3. CDR1 and CDR2 from the germline V gene are MGHRA and YSYEKL. The chain's CDR3 is CASSLGLASSYEQYF. CDR3 sequence (DNA): TGCGCCAGCAGCCTGGGACTAGCGAGTTCCTACGAGCAGTACTTC.

The chain has TRBV29-1 and TRBJ1-1; D gene unclear. CDR1 and CDR2 from the germline V gene are SQVTM and ANQGSEA. Trimming took 6 bases from V and 6 from J, leaving 17 bases between them. CDR3 size: 13 residues. CDR3 loop: CSVANSGRAEAFF. CDR3 nucleotides: TGCAGCGTCGCCAACTCCGGGAGGGCTGAAGCTTTCTTT.

The chain employs TRBV28 and TRBJ1-1; 8 positions match TRBD1. Germline CDR1 is MDHEN and CDR2 is SYDVKM. This CDR3 contains 13 residues. V shed 9 bases, J shed 7 bases, and the junction held 10 bases outside the gene matches. CDR3 in amino acids: CASTSRGRIEAFF. The CDR3 DNA reads TGTGCCAGTACCAGCAGGGGGCGGATTGAAGCTTTCTTT.

The J gene is TRBJ1-6, the V gene TRBV7-2; 8 positions agree with TRBD1. Germline CDR1 reads SGHTA; CDR2 reads FQGNSA. Unmatched junction bases numbered 1, after V lost 9 bases and J lost 3 bases. The CDR3 is made up of 13 amino acids. CDR3 region: CARGQDYNSPLHF. DNA for the CDR3: TGTGCCAGGGGACAGGACTATAATTCACCCCTCCACTTT.

J is TRBJ2-7 and V is TRBV27; D perhaps matches TRBD2 (6 bases). The germline CDR1 and CDR2 sequences are MNHEY and SMNVEV (reference sequence). This CDR3 comprises 15 residues. Trimming pared 6 bases from V and 1 base from J, leaving 16 bases between. The CDR3 region is CASSLTLGGSYEQYF. CDR3 nucleotides: TGTGCCAGCAGCCTGACGCTAGGAGGGTCCTACGAGCAGTACTTC.

The chain has TRBV12-5 and TRBJ1-1; 7 bases match TRBD1. With 5 bases clipped from V and 5 bases from J, the junction kept 5 bases outside the gene matches. The CDR3 consists of 13 residues. Looked up from germline, CDR1 is LGHNT and CDR2 is FRNRAP. In DNA, the CDR3 is TGTGCTAGTGGTCCCTCAGGGGGAACTGAAGCTTTCTTT. Translated: CASGPSGGTEAFF.